Detailed here is one TCR beta chain. Using the 5' RACE reads, TCRdb records one entry per CDR3 protein without DNA. Its clone listing holds approximately 330,000 distinct CDR3 sequences. The data stem from a study of monozygotic twins with inflammatory bowel disease. Germline CDR1 is SGHRS and CDR2 is YFSETQ. The CDR3 has 14 amino acids. Sequencing was done on a sample of blood. The genes are TRBV5-1 and TRBJ1-4. The clonotype was recovered from a human donor with ulcerative colitis or Crohn's disease, or a healthy co-twin of an affected twin (not recorded which). The CDR3 sequence: CASSWDRGGEKLFF.